The present entry profiles one T cell receptor beta chain with its context. It lacks a known antigen. Base-call qualities are not available, and no considerably larger clone is one nucleotide away. In the prospective study, participants were roughly 18 to 100 years old, resided in about two dozen geographic areas of the United States, and were enrolled through a virtual design. In the prospective study, participants were assigned to cohorts based on the clinical history participants reported in a screening survey and a study questionnaire. Recovered participants in ImmuneRACE Cohort 3 were defined by two consecutive negative NP/OP PCR tests, clearance by a healthcare professional, or resolution of symptoms. In the prospective study, whole blood, serum and a nasopharyngeal or oropharyngeal swab were collected from each participant by mobile phlebotomists. Participants in the prospective study had the option to provide additional blood draws and questionnaires over an approximately two-month period. Before DNA extraction, prospective study blood samples were shipped either frozen or at room temperature.

This specimen comes from a study of blood T cell repertoires in COVID-19 (dated by TCRdb to 2018 to 2020). With regard to the full study: Collaborator samples came from the United States, Italy and Spain and covered acute and convalescent phases of COVID-19. The prospective study material was composed of cDNA or gDNA derived from T cells, B-cell-depleted T cells, or PBMCs. Where available, HLA class I and class II types were obtained from metadata supplied by the sample provider rather than from assay-based typing. A de-identified subject ID, COVID-19 status, age in years and sex were almost always included in the sample metadata. The repertoires were released in a freely available public database meant as a resource for research on the immune response to SARS-CoV-2. Samples came from the ongoing ImmuneRACE study (first 160 participants) plus 1,254 subjects from 6 global collaborators. The dataset comprised deeply sampled blood TCRbeta repertoires from subjects exposed to, actively infected with, or recovered from COVID-19.

Study-level results and caveats: Clinical and demographic metadata were provided uncurated, with the amount varying by source and participant.

The immunoSEQ Assay, a bias-controlled multiplex PCR, was used to amplify TCRbeta CDR3 regions from genomic DNA. Concerning the study's data processing: Within the assay, amplification of reference gene primers was used to estimate how many nucleated cells each sample contained. Sequence reads were collapsed and filtered to measure the absolute abundance of every unique TCRbeta CDR3 rearrangement. Productive Simpson clonality was computed per sample as the square root of Simpson's diversity index over productive rearrangements. This immuneACCESS table, as held by TCRdb, lists in-frame sequences with V and J called but not all clones. Of the missing ones, under half trace to an unresolved V gene in checked studies; the others have no known cause. V, J and clone size derive from that table, while D and trimming were established from the DNA sequence. The sample records 300,000 to 450,000 clones, around 89% of which are singletons. The ten largest clones capture 1% of the sample.

The junction shows trimming of 6 bases on V and 5 bases on J, plus 17 bases between the germline ends. Measured from the cysteine to the phenylalanine, the CDR3 is 14 residues long. The entry retains the CDR3 DNA only, 42 bases that are in frame from base 1. CDR1 and CDR2 were assigned from the germline V gene as SGHRS and YFSETQ. This chain joins TRBV5-1 to TRBJ1-1; TRBD1 is a weak D gene call, 5 bases matching. Material: PBMCs or T cells enriched from blood (not recorded which). The source is a man younger than 35 who had recovered from COVID-19. The CDR3 protein sequence reads: CASTPGGIVTEAFF. The DNA sequence is TGCGCCAGCACCCCCGGGGGGATTGTTACTGAAGCTTTCTTT.